This T cell receptor (beta chain) derives from a study of T-cell reconstitution after alpha-beta-depleted transplantation in children. Overall study findings and caveats: Several hundred expanded graft clones reportedly were the source of alpha-beta T cells about two months after transplant.

This clonotype was recorded at least ten times. The antigen remains unidentified. It was with unique molecular identifiers that the TCRbeta library was prepared. TCRdb used MiXCR to reprocess the PCR reads, holding one entry per CDR3 protein. This table has roughly 76,000 distinct CDR3 sequences, about 11% appearing once. CDR1 is SGHNT, CDR2 YYREEE, per germline (reference sequence). J gave up 4 bases and V 3 bases, and 12 bases lay outside the gene matches. The CDR3 extends over 16 amino acids. The receptor was isolated from a boy aged 5 to 17 with acute myeloid leukemia, due to receive a stem cell transplant. This chain joins TRBV5-4 and TRBJ2-5; the match to TRBD1 covers 7 bases. The source material was PBMCs, sampled before TCRalphabeta/CD19-depleted stem cell transplant. CDR3 sequence: CASSSKRTGPGETQYF. DNA for the CDR3: TGTGCCAGCAGCTCTAAGCGGACAGGTCCGGGAGAGACCCAGTACTTC.